The subject of this entry is one T cell receptor beta chain. Its antigen remains unidentified. Sequenced material consisted of expressed TCRB transcripts (all of the isolated RNA was reverse transcribed). Around 3.8 million reads per sample were averaged for naive, central memory and regulatory samples. Here immunoSEQ multiplex PCR was the method, and the copy in TCRdb shows in-frame clones only, minus some. The top ten clones hold more than 0.045% of a sample with around 500,000 clones, more than 9.5% of them seen once. This CDR3 comprises 13 residues. V was trimmed by 0 bases and J by 3 bases, leaving 6 bases between them. Germline CDR1 reads SGDLS; CDR2 reads YYNGEE. Researchers reported sorting CD4+ naive, central memory, regulatory and stem cell-like memory cells via CD45RO/CCR7/CD25/CD127/CD95/CD27. Populations isolated by sorting all had purity greater than 95%. The data are from a study of beta chain features in type 1 diabetes.

Findings and caveats of the study: Amplification by PCR could prefer shorter templates, with the same effect in patients and controls.

Specimen: naive CD4+ T cells from blood. The chain is built from TRBV9 and TRBJ1-2; tentatively, D is TRBD1 (6 bases). The TCR was taken from a woman aged 18-30 years in good health. This CDR3 reads CASSVAGDYGYTF. As DNA, the CDR3 is TGTGCCAGCAGCGTAGCAGGGGACTATGGCTACACCTTC. Drawing the rest from reference TRBV9 and TRBJ1-2, the complete variable domain is DSGVTQTPKHLITATGQRVTLRCSPRSGDLSVYWYQQSLDQGLQFLIQYYNGEERAKGNILERFSAQQFPDLHSELNLSSLELGDSALYFCASSVAGDYGYTFGSGTRLTVV.